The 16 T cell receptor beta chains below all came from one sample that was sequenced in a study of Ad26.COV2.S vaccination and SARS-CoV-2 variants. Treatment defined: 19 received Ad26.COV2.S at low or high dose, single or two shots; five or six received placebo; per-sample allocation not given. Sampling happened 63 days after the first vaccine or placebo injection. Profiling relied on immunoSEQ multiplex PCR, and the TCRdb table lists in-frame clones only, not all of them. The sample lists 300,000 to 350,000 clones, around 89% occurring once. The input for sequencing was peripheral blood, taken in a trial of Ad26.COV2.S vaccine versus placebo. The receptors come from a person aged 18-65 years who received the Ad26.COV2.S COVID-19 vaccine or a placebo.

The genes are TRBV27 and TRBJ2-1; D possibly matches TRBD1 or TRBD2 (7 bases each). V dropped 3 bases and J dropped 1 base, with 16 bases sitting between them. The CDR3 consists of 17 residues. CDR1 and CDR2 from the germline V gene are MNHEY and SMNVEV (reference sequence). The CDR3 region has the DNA TGTGCCAGCAGTTTGTCAGGGGGGGCCAGTTCCTACAATGAGCAGTTCTTC. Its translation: CASSLSGGASSYNEQFF.

The CDR3 DNA follows: TGTGCCAGCAGCGAGGGTGCAGGGACTGGAAACACCATATATTTT. Its protein product is CASSEGAGTGNTIYF. The chain recombines TRBV9 with TRBJ1-3; possible D gene TRBD1, 5 bases. Trimming took 3 bases from V and 2 from J, leaving 12 bases between them. The CDR3 contains 15 residues. Germline CDR1 and CDR2: SGDLS and YYNGEE. Filled out from reference TRBV9 and TRBJ1-3, the complete variable domain reads DSGVTQTPKHLITATGQRVTLRCSPRSGDLSVYWYQQSLDQGLQFLIQYYNGEERAKGNILERFSAQQFPDLHSELNLSSLELGDSALYFCASSEGAGTGNTIYFGEGSWLTVV.

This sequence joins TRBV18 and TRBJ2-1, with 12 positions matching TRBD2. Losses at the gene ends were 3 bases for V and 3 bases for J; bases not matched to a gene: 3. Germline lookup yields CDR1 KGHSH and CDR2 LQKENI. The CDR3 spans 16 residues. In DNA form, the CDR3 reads TGTGCCAGCTCACCCGGACTAGCGGGACACTACAATGAGCAGTTCTTC. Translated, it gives CASSPGLAGHYNEQFF.

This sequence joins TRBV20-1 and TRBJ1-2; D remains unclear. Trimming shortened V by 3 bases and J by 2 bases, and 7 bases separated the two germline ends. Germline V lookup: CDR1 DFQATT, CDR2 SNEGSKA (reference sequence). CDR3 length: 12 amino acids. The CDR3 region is CSASDANYGYTF. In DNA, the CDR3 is TGCAGTGCTAGTGATGCCAACTATGGCTACACCTTC.

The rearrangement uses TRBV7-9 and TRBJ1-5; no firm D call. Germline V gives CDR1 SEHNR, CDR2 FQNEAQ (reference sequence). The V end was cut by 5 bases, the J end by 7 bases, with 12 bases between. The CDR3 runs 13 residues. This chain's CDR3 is CASSPREWQPQHF. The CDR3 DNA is TGTGCCAGCAGCCCGAGGGAGTGGCAGCCCCAGCATTTT.

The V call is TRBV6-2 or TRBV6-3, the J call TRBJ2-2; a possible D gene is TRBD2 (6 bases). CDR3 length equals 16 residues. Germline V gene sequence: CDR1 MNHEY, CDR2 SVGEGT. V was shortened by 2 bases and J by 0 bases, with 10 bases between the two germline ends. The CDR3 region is CASSYAGRPNTGELFF. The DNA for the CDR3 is TGTGCCAGCAGTTACGCCGGGAGACCGAACACCGGGGAGCTGTTTTTT.

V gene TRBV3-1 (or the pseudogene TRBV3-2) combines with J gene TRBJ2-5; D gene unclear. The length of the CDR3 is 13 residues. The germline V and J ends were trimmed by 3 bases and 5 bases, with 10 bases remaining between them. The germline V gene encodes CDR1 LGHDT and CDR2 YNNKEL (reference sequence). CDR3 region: CASSHPHSETQYF. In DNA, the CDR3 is TGTGCCAGCAGCCACCCCCATTCGGAGACCCAGTACTTC.

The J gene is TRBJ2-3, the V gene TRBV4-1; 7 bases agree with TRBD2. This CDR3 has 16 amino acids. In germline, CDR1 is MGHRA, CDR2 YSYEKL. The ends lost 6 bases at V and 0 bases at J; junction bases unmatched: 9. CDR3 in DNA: TGCGCCAGCAGGGGCCGGCGGGAGACTAGCACAGATACGCAGTATTTT. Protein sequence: CASRGRRETSTDTQYF.

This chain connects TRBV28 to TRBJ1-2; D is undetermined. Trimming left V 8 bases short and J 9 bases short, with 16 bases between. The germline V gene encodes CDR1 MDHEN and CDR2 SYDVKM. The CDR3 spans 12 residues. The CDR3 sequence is CASLRSPESYTF. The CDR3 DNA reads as TGTGCCAGCCTCCGCAGCCCAGAGAGCTACACCTTC.

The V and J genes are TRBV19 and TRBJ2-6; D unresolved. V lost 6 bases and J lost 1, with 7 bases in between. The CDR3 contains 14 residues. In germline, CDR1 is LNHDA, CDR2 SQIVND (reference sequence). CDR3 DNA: TGTGCCAGTAGGCCTTTTTCTGGGGCCAACGTCCTGACTTTC. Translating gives CASRPFSGANVLTF.

The CDR3 region is CSVEMGQGAVYGYTF. Here the CDR3 DNA reads TGCAGCGTTGAAATGGGGCAGGGGGCAGTCTATGGCTACACCTTC. The chain employs TRBV29-1 and TRBJ1-2; 8 nucleotides match TRBD1. CDR1 and CDR2 from the germline V gene are SQVTM and ANQGSEA. CDR3 length: 15 amino acids. Unmatched junction bases numbered 9, after V lost 2 bases and J lost 4 bases.

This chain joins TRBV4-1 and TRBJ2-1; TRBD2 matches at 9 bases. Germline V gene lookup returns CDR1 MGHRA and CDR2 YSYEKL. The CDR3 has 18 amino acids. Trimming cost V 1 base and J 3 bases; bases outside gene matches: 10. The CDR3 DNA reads TGCGCCAGCAGCCAAGCGTGGGGAGCGGGAGGTTACTACAATGAGCAGTTCTTC. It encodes CASSQAWGAGGYYNEQFF.

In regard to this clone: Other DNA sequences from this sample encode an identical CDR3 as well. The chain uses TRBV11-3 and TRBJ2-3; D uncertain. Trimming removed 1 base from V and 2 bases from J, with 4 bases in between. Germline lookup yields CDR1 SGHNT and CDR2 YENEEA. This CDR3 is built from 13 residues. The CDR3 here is CASSLAFTDTQYF. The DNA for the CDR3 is TGTGCCAGCAGCTTAGCTTTCACAGATACGCAGTATTTT.

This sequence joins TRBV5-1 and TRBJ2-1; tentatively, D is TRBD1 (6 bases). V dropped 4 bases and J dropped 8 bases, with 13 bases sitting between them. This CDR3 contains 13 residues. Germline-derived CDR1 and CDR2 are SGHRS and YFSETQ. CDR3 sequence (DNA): TGCGCCAGCAGCGCGACCAGGGGCTATGAGCAGTTCTTC. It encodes CASSATRGYEQFF.

CDR3 nucleotides: TGTGCCAGCAGGCCGACTACCTCCTACAATGAGCAGTTCTTC. Translation: CASRPTTSYNEQFF. V and J are TRBV6-6 and TRBJ2-1; the D gene is possibly TRBD2 (5 bases). The CDR3 length is 14 residues. V was cut by 6 bases and J by 0 bases, with 9 bases left in between. CDR1 is MNHNY and CDR2 is SVGAGI in the germline V gene (reference sequence).

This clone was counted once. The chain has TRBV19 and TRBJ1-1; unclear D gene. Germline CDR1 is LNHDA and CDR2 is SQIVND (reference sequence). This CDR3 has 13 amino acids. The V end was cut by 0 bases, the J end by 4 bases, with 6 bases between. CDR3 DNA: TGTGCCAGTAGTATAGAACTCTCCACTGAAGCTTTCTTT. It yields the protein CASSIELSTEAFF.